This record concerns one T cell receptor beta chain sequence. Its antigen is unknown. This specimen comes from a study of regulatory T cells in long-lasting Graves disease. Across the whole study: Antithyroid drugs had been given to newly diagnosed Graves' patients for under 3 months.

Germline CDR1 reads SNHLY; CDR2 reads FYNNEI. The CDR3 contains 18 residues. V gave up 3 bases and J gave up 3 bases; unmatched junction bases: 7. Whole-study results and caveats: Among persistent patients, a larger number of public clonotypes were shared (around 3,000) than among newly diagnosed patients (more than 850).

Time point denoted: newly diagnosed GD, antithyroid drugs for less than 3 months. There was RNA extracted from PBMCs, and the TCR library was made from it. The TCR beta library used iRepertoire HTBI primers with Arm-PCR amplification of CDR3. Per the original methods: Analysis of the samples identified about 62 TRBV and 13 to 15 TRBJ segments. TCRdb recomputed calls from the multiplex PCR reads with MiXCR, one row per CDR3 protein. Clone size and V and J calls follow TCRdb, not the original study. The data hold approximately 440,000 distinct CDR3 sequences, with 15% to 20% observed a single time. These records were also assigned to another study, of T cells in Graves' hyperthyroidism and ophthalmopathy. Per that paper: Criteria for exclusion of patients were uncontrolled infection, other autoimmune disease, pregnancy or lactation.

This specimen consisted of peripheral blood mononuclear cells (PBMCs), obtained at new diagnosis, from a patient treated with antithyroid drugs. The gene calls are TRBV2 and TRBJ2-6, with TRBD1 matching 11 bases. This TCR was recovered from a man aged 35 to 55 with Graves disease. The CDR3 DNA is TGTGCCAGCAGTGACCCCGGGACAGGGGGTTATGGGGCCAACGTCCTGACTTTC. This codes for CASSDPGTGGYGANVLTF. Complete variable domain (other parts from reference TRBV2 and TRBJ2-6): EPEVTQTPSHQVTQMGQEVILRCVPISNHLYFYWYRQILGQKVEFLVSFYNNEISEKSEIFDDQFSVERPDGSNFTLKIRSTKLEDSAMYFCASSDPGTGGYGANVLTFGAGSRLTVL.